Listed below are T cell receptor beta chains from one sample, sequenced in a study of control samples from healthy donors and cancer patients. Some clones are missing from TCRdb's copy, which holds only in-frame ones; the method was immunoSEQ multiplex PCR. The repertoire holds around 200,000 clones, roughly 93% seen once, with over 1.1% in the top ten. The specimen sequenced was blood. The receptors shown here come from a young man in good health. The CDR3 runs from the conserved cysteine through the conserved F or W. Part of the rows lack a size; the others show once, few, many or a class for expanded clones.

abundance,v_gene,j_gene,CDR3aa
.,TRBV6-1,TRBJ1-1,CASSEAGDINKAFF
.,TRBV24-1,TRBJ2-3,CATSDLAASTDTQYF
once,TRBV5-1,TRBJ1-1,CASSLEGQGDTEAFF
.,TRBV6-5,TRBJ1-4,CASSTTFNEKLFF
.,TRBV4-2,TRBJ2-3,CASSQDPGDTQYF
.,TRBV7-2,TRBJ1-5,CASSTGVNQPQHF
.,TRBV29-1,TRBJ1-2,CSAGTDKPYGYTF
.,TRBV18,TRBJ2-6,CASSLTGSGANVLTF
.,TRBV2,TRBJ1-4,CASFRGRGVGEKLFF
.,TRBV5-4,TRBJ2-4,CASSLGGVAKNIQYF
.,TRBV2,TRBJ1-2,CASRGGTLNYGYTF
.,TRBV6-2/TRBV6-3,TRBJ1-5,CASSWGQFSNQPQHF
.,TRBV5-1,TRBJ2-5,CASSQWAPQETQYF
.,TRBV28,TRBJ1-5,CASSSGLGGSYSNQPQHF
.,TRBV5-4,TRBJ2-7,CASSLSGGGPYEQYF
.,TRBV21-1,TRBJ2-7,CASSPDRGIYEQYF
.,TRBV15,TRBJ2-3,CATSRDNSGDTQYF
.,TRBV12-5,TRBJ1-3,CASGWVFSSGNTIYF
.,TRBV7-2,TRBJ1-2,CASSLGTSDYGYTF
.,TRBV14,TRBJ2-7,CASSQGGFRYEQYF
.,TRBV19,TRBJ2-2,CASSNARLNTGELFF
once,TRBV9,TRBJ1-1,CASSVEGDTEAFF
once,TRBV12-3/TRBV12-4,TRBJ2-7,CASSLKSSYEQYF
.,TRBV5-4,TRBJ2-7,CASSPSGGALREQYF
.,TRBV5-1,TRBJ1-1,CASSLAGVGTEAFF
few,TRBV15,TRBJ2-5,CATSRVGGLEETQYF
.,TRBV5-1,TRBJ1-2,CASSFGTGVGYTF
.,TRBV14,TRBJ1-1,CASSSNQLNTEAFF
.,TRBV20-1,TRBJ2-1,CSVGTTNEQFF
.,TRBV12-3/TRBV12-4,TRBJ1-1,CASSLGRRGAFF
.,TRBV29-1,TRBJ2-1,CSVIGLAGDSYNEQFF
.,TRBV7-9,TRBJ1-2,CASSLSGTLYGYTF
.,TRBV29-1,TRBJ1-1,CSVGRMNTEAFF
.,TRBV5-1,TRBJ1-3,CASSLVGASGNTIYF
.,TRBV5-4,TRBJ2-7,CASSSSSYEQYF
.,TRBV15,TRBJ1-2,CATSVGLVYGYTF
.,TRBV5-1,TRBJ2-1,CASSTERGTSGGNEQFF
.,TRBV12-2,TRBJ1-1,CASREHWGVPEAFF
.,TRBV5-1,TRBJ2-7,CASSAGGSVGEQYF
once,TRBV19,TRBJ1-1,CASKGQGAGYTEAFF
once,TRBV6-5,TRBJ2-5,CASSYTPWGAGETQYF
once,TRBV12-5,TRBJ2-7,CASGRLVGQQYF
.,TRBV2,TRBJ1-5,CASSGTGGRPQHF